This entry describes one TCR beta chain. These data originate in a study of blood T cell repertoires in COVID-19. On the study more broadly: Acute and convalescent COVID-19 samples came from the United States, Italy and Spain.

Measured with immunoSEQ multiplex PCR; TCRdb has only the in-frame clones, and not every one. The sample has approximately 63,000 clones; 90% to 95% are singletons. This TCR was sampled from a human donor in a cohort sampled during active COVID-19. Sequenced material: peripheral blood.

As DNA, the CDR3 is TGTGCCAGCGACAGGTCAACCGGGGAGCTGTTTTTT. Its translation is CASDRSTGELFF. V and J are TRBV18 and TRBJ2-2; the D gene is possibly TRBD1 (6 bases). Looked up from germline, CDR1 is KGHSH and CDR2 is LQKENI. V was clipped by 8 bases and J by 5 bases, with 9 bases between them. This CDR3 has 12 amino acids.